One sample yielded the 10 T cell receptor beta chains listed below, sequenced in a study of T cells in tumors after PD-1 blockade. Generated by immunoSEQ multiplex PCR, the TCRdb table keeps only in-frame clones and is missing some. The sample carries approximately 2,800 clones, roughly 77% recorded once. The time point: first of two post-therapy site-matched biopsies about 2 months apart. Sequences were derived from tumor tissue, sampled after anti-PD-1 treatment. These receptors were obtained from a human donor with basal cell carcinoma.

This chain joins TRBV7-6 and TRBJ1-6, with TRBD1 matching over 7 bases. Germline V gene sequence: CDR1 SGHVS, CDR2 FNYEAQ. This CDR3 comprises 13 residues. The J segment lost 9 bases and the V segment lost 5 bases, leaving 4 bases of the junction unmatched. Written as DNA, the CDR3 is TGTGCCAGCAGCCGGGACAGAATTTCACCCCTCCACTTT. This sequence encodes CASSRDRISPLHF.

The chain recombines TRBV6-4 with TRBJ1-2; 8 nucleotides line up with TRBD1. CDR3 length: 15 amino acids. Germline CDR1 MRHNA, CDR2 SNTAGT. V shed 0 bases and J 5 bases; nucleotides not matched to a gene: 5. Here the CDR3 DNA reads TGTGCCAGCAGTGACTCGCCAGGGGGCTGGTATGGCTACACCTTC. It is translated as CASSDSPGGWYGYTF.

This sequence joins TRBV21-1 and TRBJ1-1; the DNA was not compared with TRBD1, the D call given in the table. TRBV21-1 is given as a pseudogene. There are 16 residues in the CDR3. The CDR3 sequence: CASSFRQGVVNTEAFF. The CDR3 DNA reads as TGTGCCAGCAGCTTTCGACAGGGGGTGGTGAACACTGAAGCTTTCTTT.

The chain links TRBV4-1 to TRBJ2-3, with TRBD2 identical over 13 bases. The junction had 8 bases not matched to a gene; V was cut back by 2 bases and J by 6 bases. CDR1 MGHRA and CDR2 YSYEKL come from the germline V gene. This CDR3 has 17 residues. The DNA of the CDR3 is TGCGCCAGCAGCCAAACACTAGCGGGGGGGATCGTGGATACGCAGTATTTT. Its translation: CASSQTLAGGIVDTQYF.

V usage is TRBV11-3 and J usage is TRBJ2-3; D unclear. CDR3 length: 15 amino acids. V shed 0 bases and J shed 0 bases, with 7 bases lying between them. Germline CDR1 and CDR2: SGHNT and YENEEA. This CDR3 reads CASSLDSYSTDTQYF. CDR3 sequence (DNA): TGTGCCAGCAGCTTAGACAGCTATAGCACAGATACGCAGTATTTT.

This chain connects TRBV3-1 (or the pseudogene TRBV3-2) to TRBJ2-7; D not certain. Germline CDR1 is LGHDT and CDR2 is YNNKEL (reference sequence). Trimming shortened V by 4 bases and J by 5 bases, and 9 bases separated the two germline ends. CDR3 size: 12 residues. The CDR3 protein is CASSRLGHEQYF. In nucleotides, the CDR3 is TGTGCCAGCAGCCGCTTAGGACACGAGCAGTACTTC.

CDR3: CASSEAPGRQTQYF. DNA of the CDR3: TGTGCCAGCAGTGAAGCCCCAGGGAGGCAGACCCAGTACTTC. The chain uses TRBV2 and TRBJ2-5; weak D call: TRBD2 (6 bases). Germline loops: CDR1 SNHLY, CDR2 FYNNEI. The V and J ends lost 0 bases and 6 bases respectively, with 11 bases between them. This CDR3 spans 14 amino acids.

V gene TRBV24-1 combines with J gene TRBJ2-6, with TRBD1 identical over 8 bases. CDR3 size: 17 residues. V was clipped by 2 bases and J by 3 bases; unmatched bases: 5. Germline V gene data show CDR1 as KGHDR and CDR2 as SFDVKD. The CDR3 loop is CATSDSAQGDGANVLTF. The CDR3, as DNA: TGTGCCACCAGTGATTCCGCACAGGGGGATGGGGCCAACGTCCTGACTTTC.

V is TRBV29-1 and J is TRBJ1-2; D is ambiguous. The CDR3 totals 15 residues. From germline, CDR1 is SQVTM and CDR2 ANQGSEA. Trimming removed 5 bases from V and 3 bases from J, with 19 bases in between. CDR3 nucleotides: TGCAGCGTTAGGACGGCACTAACAAATGACTATGGCTACACCTTC. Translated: CSVRTALTNDYGYTF.

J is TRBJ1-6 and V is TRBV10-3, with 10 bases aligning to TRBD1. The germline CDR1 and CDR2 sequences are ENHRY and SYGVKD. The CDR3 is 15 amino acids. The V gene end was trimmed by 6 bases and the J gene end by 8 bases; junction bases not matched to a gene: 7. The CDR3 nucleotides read TGTGCCATCAGGGGGACAGGGGACACTCATTCACCCCTCCACTTT. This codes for CAIRGTGDTHSPLHF.